What follows are 5 T cell receptor beta chains derived from one specimen sequenced in a study of blood T cell repertoires in COVID-19. The method was immunoSEQ multiplex PCR; TCRdb's version includes in-frame clones alone and lacks a portion of them. The sample includes about 120,000 clones, 90% of them seen just once. The source material was peripheral blood. The receptors here all came from a human donor with active COVID-19. The donor label of this sample is uncertain.

The rearrangement joins TRBV19 to TRBJ1-5, with a weak D call TRBD1 (5 bases). Germline V gene data show CDR1 as LNHDA and CDR2 as SQIVND (reference sequence). This CDR3 is built from 15 residues. V was trimmed by 5 bases and J by 3 bases, leaving 14 bases between them. CDR3 bases: TGTGCCAGTAGTTTTTTGGGAGGGGTCAATCAGCCCCAGCATTTT. It is translated as CASSFLGGVNQPQHF. Looking up the rest from reference TRBV19 and TRBJ1-5 gives the full variable domain: DGGITQSPKYLFRKEGQNVTLSCEQNLNHDAMYWYRQDPGQGLRLIYYSQIVNDFQKGDIAEGYSVSREKKESFPLTVTSAQKNPTAFYLCASSFLGGVNQPQHFGDGTRLSIL.

This clone was seen just once. J is TRBJ1-6 and V is TRBV10-2; perhaps TRBD1 as D (5 bases). Germline V gene lookup returns CDR1 WSHSY and CDR2 SAAADI. The V gene lost 6 bases and the J gene lost 7 bases, with 16 bases spanning the gap. This CDR3 contains 15 residues. Here the CDR3 DNA reads TGCGCCAGCAGCCCACCAAGGGGAACCAATTCACCCCTCCACTTT. It yields the protein CASSPPRGTNSPLHF.

The rearrangement uses TRBV5-6 and TRBJ1-2, with D maybe TRBD1 (6 bases). This CDR3 has 14 amino acids. The V end lost 4 bases, the J end lost 4 bases, and 14 bases lay between the germline ends. The germline V gene has CDR1 SGHDT and CDR2 YYEEEE. The CDR3 sequence: CASSPGGPFYGYTF. The CDR3 coding sequence is TGTGCCAGCAGCCCGGGGGGCCCCTTCTATGGCTACACCTTC.

J is TRBJ1-1 and V is TRBV30, with D hard to call. Trimming pared 0 bases from V and 6 bases from J, leaving 14 bases between. Germline lookup yields CDR1 GTSNPN and CDR2 SVGIG (reference sequence). This CDR3 spans 14 amino acids. The CDR3 sequence: CAWSVSPLGAEAFF. The CDR3 DNA is TGTGCCTGGAGTGTATCCCCCCTGGGCGCTGAAGCTTTCTTT.

The gene calls are TRBV6-6 and TRBJ2-3; 7 nucleotides match TRBD2. The germline CDR1 and CDR2 sequences are MNHNY and SVGAGI (reference sequence). V trimming: 7 bases; J trimming: 0 bases; junction bases outside the gene matches: 10. This CDR3 is 16 amino acids long. CDR3 sequence: CASTKRPSGSTDTQYF. The CDR3 DNA follows: TGTGCCAGCACCAAAAGGCCTAGCGGTAGCACAGATACGCAGTATTTT.